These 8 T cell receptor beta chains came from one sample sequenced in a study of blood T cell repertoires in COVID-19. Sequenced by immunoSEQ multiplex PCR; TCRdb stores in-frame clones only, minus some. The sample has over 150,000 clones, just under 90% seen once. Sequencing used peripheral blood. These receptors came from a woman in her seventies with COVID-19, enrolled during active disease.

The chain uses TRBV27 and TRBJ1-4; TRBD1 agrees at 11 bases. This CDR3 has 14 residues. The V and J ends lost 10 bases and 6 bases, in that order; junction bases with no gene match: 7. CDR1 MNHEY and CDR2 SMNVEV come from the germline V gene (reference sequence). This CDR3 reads CATQDRGRDEKLFF. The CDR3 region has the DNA TGTGCCACCCAGGACAGGGGGCGTGATGAAAAACTGTTTTTT.

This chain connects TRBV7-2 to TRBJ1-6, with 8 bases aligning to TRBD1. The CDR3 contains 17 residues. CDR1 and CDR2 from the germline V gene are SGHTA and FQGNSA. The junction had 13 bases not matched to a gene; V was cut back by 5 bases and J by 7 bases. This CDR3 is CASSPLWTGPNNSPLHF. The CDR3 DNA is TGTGCCAGCAGCCCCCTTTGGACAGGGCCAAACAATTCACCCCTCCACTTT.

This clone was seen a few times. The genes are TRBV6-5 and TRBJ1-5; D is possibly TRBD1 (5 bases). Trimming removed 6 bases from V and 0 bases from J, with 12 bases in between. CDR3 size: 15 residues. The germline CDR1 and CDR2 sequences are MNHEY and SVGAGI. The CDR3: CASRPQGGSNQPQHF. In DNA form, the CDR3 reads TGTGCCAGCAGGCCCCAGGGAGGTAGCAATCAGCCCCAGCATTTT.

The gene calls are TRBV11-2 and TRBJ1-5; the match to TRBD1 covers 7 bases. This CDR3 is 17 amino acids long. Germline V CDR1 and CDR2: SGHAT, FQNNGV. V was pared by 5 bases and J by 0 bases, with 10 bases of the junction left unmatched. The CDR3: CASSKGTVGFSNQPQHF. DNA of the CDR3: TGTGCCAGCAGCAAAGGGACAGTGGGATTTAGCAATCAGCCCCAGCATTTT.

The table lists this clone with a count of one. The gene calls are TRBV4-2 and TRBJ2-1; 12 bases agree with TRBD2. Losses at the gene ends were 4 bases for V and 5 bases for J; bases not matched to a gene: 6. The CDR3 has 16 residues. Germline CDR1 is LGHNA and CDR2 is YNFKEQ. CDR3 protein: CASSPLGLAGDNEQFF. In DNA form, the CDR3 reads TGTGCCAGCAGCCCCTTGGGACTAGCGGGTGACAATGAGCAGTTCTTC.

CDR3 nucleotides: TGCGCCAGCAGCCGAAACTGGGGCCGGGACAGGGGGGGAAAACTGTTTTTT. Residues: CASSRNWGRDRGGKLFF. The chain uses TRBV4-1 and TRBJ1-4, with TRBD1 matching over 11 bases. Germline V gene sequence: CDR1 MGHRA, CDR2 YSYEKL. V was pared by 4 bases and J by 10 bases, with 14 bases of the junction left unmatched. CDR3 length: 17 amino acids.

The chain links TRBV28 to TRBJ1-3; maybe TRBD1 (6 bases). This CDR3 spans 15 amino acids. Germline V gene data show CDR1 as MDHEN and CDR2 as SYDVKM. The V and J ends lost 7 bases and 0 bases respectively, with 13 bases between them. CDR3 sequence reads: CASKTGDLSGNTIYF. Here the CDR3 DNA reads TGTGCCAGCAAGACAGGCGACCTCTCTGGAAACACCATATATTTT. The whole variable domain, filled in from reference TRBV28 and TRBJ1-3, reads DVKVTQSSRYLVKRTGEKVFLECVQDMDHENMFWYRQDPGLGLRLIYFSYDVKMKEKGDIPEGYSVSREKKERFSLILESASTNQTSMYLCASKTGDLSGNTIYFGEGSWLTVV.

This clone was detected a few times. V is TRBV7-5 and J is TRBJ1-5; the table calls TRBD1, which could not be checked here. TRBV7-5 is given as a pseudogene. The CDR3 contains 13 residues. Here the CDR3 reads CARNTGGNQPQHF. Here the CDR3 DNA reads TGTGCCAGAAATACAGGGGGCAATCAGCCCCAGCATTTT.